These 24 T cell receptor beta chains originate from one sample sequenced in a study of Graves' ophthalmopathy and Graves' hyperthyroidism. The TCR beta CDR3 regions underwent amplification from RNA transcripts. RT-PCR was first run with HTBI primers, then multiplex PCR in a second round. Via MiXCR, TCRdb re-called the multiplex PCR reads, giving one row per CDR3 protein. The repertoire holds roughly 380,000 distinct CDR3 sequences, with 15% as singletons. Input material: peripheral blood. These receptors originate from a woman aged 18-30 years with stable Graves' hyperthyroidism.

The genes are TRBV11-2 and TRBJ1-5, with 11 nucleotides matching TRBD1. Germline-derived CDR1 and CDR2 are SGHAT and FQNNGV. This CDR3 contains 18 residues. V gave up 1 base and J gave up 2 bases; unmatched junction bases: 7. The CDR3 DNA reads as TGTGCCAGCAGCTTAGGGACAGGGGGCTTAGTTGGCAATCAGCCCCAGCATTTT. Translation: CASSLGTGGLVGNQPQHF. The variable domain in full, completed from reference TRBV11-2 and TRBJ1-5, reads EAGVAQSPRYKIIEKRQSVAFWCNPISGHATLYWYQQILGQGPKLLIQFQNNGVVDDSQLPKDRFSAERLKGVDSTLKIQPAKLEDSAVYLCASSLGTGGLVGNQPQHFGDGTRLSIL.

A remark on this clonotype: This sequence may be a read error, since a much larger clone differs from it by one base. The chain has TRBV5-5 and TRBJ1-1; D not resolved. Per the germline V gene, CDR1 is SGHKS and CDR2 is YYEKEE (reference sequence). The CDR3 spans 16 residues. The CDR3 DNA is TGTGCCAGCAGCTCCGAGTTTCTTTTGAGGAGCACTGAAGCTTGCTTT. Translation: CASSSEFLLRSTEACF.

V gene TRBV12-3 or TRBV12-4 combines with J gene TRBJ1-1, with D perhaps matching TRBD1 (5 bases). V dropped 2 bases and J dropped 6 bases, with 13 bases sitting between them. The CDR3 sequence is 14 residues long. CDR3 sequence reads: CASSLSFGGSEAFF. As DNA, the CDR3 is TGTGCCAGCAGTTTAAGTTTTGGGGGGTCTGAAGCTTTCTTT.

This clonotype has at least ten counts. The rearrangement links TRBV9 to TRBJ1-6, with a possible D match to TRBD1 (5 bases). CDR1 SGDLS and CDR2 YYNGEE come from the germline V gene. Trimming cost V 2 bases and J 9 bases, with 12 bases left between them. The CDR3 contains 14 residues. The CDR3 is CASSVGGRGSPLHF. The DNA of the CDR3 is TGTGCCAGCAGCGTGGGGGGGAGAGGTTCACCCCTCCACTTT.

Many counts were recorded for this clonotype. The rearrangement uses TRBV12-3 or TRBV12-4 and TRBJ1-6; TRBD1 agrees at 7 bases. V gave up 4 bases and J gave up 7 bases; unmatched junction bases: 7. CDR3 size: 15 residues. The CDR3 coding sequence is TGTGCCAGCAGTTCATCGGGACAGACAAATTCACCCCTCCACTTT. It codes for CASSSSGQTNSPLHF.

This chain uses TRBV4-2 with TRBJ1-2; D gene uncertain. CDR3 length equals 19 residues. The V and J ends lost 0 bases and 1 base respectively, with 21 bases between them. The germline V gene has CDR1 LGHNA and CDR2 YNFKEQ. The CDR3 DNA sequence: TGTGCCAGCAGCCAAGATCTTTTTGGGAAGGGCCGGGATAACTATGGCTACACCTTC. It is translated as CASSQDLFGKGRDNYGYTF.

DNA for the CDR3: TGTGCCATCCAGCAGTTACCGGGACAGGGGGGAACTGAAGCTTTCTTT. This codes for CAIQQLPGQGGTEAFF. The chain employs TRBV6-2 or TRBV6-3 and TRBJ1-1; 11 nucleotides match TRBD1. J lost 5 bases, V lost 10 bases, and 15 bases had no gene match. The germline V gene encodes CDR1 MNHEY and CDR2 SVGEGT. This CDR3 is 16 amino acids long.

This clonotype has ten or more counts. The CDR3 DNA follows: TGTGCCAGCAGTTGGGCGGCCGCCTACGAGCAGTACTTC. The encoded protein is CASSWAAAYEQYF. The chain uses TRBV12-3 or TRBV12-4 and TRBJ2-7; D is unresolved. The V end was cut by 4 bases, the J end by 2 bases, with 9 bases between. The CDR3 is 13 residues long.

This clonotype was picked up many times. This chain connects TRBV3-1 to TRBJ1-1; D is unresolved. The V and J ends lost 3 bases and 8 bases respectively, with 10 bases between them. The CDR3 spans 12 residues. From germline, CDR1 is LGHDT and CDR2 YNNKEL (reference sequence). The CDR3 DNA sequence: TGTGCCAGCAGCCACCCGGACGGGGAAGCTTTCTTT. Translated, it gives CASSHPDGEAFF.

This clonotype was counted ten times or more. The rearrangement joins TRBV10-3 to TRBJ2-7, with D possibly TRBD2 on 5 matching bases. CDR1 is ENHRY and CDR2 is SYGVKD in the germline V gene. V lost 5 bases and J 3 bases, leaving 17 bases between the germline ends. The length of the CDR3 is 15 residues. For the CDR3, the DNA is TGTGCCATCAGTAAGGGAGACCGATCTAGCTACGAGCAGTACTTC. It is translated as CAISKGDRSSYEQYF.

Ten or more counts support this clonotype. V gene TRBV19 combines with J gene TRBJ2-5; D unclear. CDR3 length: 13 residues. Trimming shortened V by 5 bases and J by 2 bases, and 9 bases separated the two germline ends. The germline gives CDR1 LNHDA, CDR2 SQIVND (reference sequence). Here the CDR3 DNA reads TGTGCCAGTAGTCCGACGGCGCAAGAGACCCAGTACTTC. Translated, it gives CASSPTAQETQYF.

Many counts were recorded for this clonotype. J is TRBJ2-7 and V is TRBV11-2, with D tentatively TRBD1 or TRBD2 (6 bases each). The V and J ends lost 5 bases and 0 bases respectively, with 17 bases between them. This CDR3 is 16 amino acids long. Germline assignment: CDR1 SGHAT and CDR2 FQNNGV. The CDR3 DNA sequence: TGTGCCAGCAGCCCGACAGGCGGGGTTCACTCCTACGAGCAGTACTTC. Protein: CASSPTGGVHSYEQYF.

This clonotype was detected only a few times. V and J are TRBV19 and TRBJ2-5, with a weak D call TRBD1 (6 bases). Trimming took off 3 bases at V and 4 bases at J, with 9 bases between the two ends. This CDR3 has 13 residues. The germline gives CDR1 LNHDA, CDR2 SQIVND (reference sequence). CDR3 region: CASSIQGPETQYF. The CDR3 DNA follows: TGTGCCAGTAGTATTCAGGGGCCAGAGACCCAGTACTTC. The entire variable domain, with the rest obtained from reference TRBV19 and TRBJ2-5, is as follows: DGGITQSPKYLFRKEGQNVTLSCEQNLNHDAMYWYRQDPGQGLRLIYYSQIVNDFQKGDIAEGYSVSREKKESFPLTVTSAQKNPTAFYLCASSIQGPETQYFGPGTRLLVL.

This clonotype occurred many times. The CDR3 coding sequence is TGCGCCAGCAGCAGAGGGACGGTGGCCTACGAGCAGTACTTC. Translated, it gives CASSRGTVAYEQYF. The V call is TRBV5-1, the J call TRBJ2-7; D may be TRBD1 or TRBD2 (5 bases each). This CDR3 has 14 residues. Germline values: CDR1 SGHRS, CDR2 YFSETQ. Between the trimmed V and J ends, which lost 4 bases and 2 bases, there was a span of 13 bases.

This clonotype was seen ten or more times. The chain carries TRBV29-1 and TRBJ1-2; no clear D. The germline V and J ends were trimmed by 3 bases and 4 bases, with 9 bases remaining between them. The length of the CDR3 is 12 residues. Per germline, CDR1 SQVTM and CDR2 ANQGSEA. CDR3 protein: CSVEAFSYGYTF. CDR3 nucleotide sequence: TGCAGCGTTGAGGCCTTCTCCTATGGCTACACCTTC.

The chain recombines TRBV7-9 with TRBJ1-6, with TRBD1 identical over 8 bases. The CDR3 contains 15 residues. The trim removed 4 bases at V and 5 bases at J, leaving 4 bases unmatched. Germline CDR1 is SEHNR and CDR2 is FQNEAQ (reference sequence). For the CDR3, the DNA is TGTGCCAGCAGCTGGTGGACAGGGAATAATTCACCCCTCCACTTT. Translated, it gives CASSWWTGNNSPLHF.

The sample holds many counts of this clonotype. CDR3 sequence (DNA): TGTGCCAGCAGCGTAGATCCGGGGGCGCGAACTGAAGCTTTCTTT. It specifies CASSVDPGARTEAFF. V usage is TRBV9 and J usage is TRBJ1-1; a weak D match, TRBD1 (6 bases). Germline-derived CDR1 and CDR2 are SGDLS and YYNGEE. The CDR3 has 15 amino acids. Trimming cost V 0 bases and J 5 bases, with 14 bases left between them.

This clonotype was detected ten times or more. A read error may account for a junction end that differs from germline. The genes are TRBV5-1 and TRBJ1-3; no clear D gene. The CDR3 is made up of 14 amino acids. Germline CDR1 SGHRS, CDR2 YFSETQ. The CDR3 nucleotides read TGTGCCAGCAGTTTACTAAGCTCTGGAAACACCATATATTTT. Translating gives CASSLLSSGNTIYF.

This clonotype was found many times. The rearrangement links TRBV28 to TRBJ1-5; 7 bases match TRBD1. The CDR3 runs to 18 residues. Germline loops: CDR1 MDHEN, CDR2 SYDVKM. After removal of 5 bases from V and 7 bases from J, the junction contained 20 bases not matched to a gene. The CDR3 DNA reads TGTGCCAGCAGTCTCACGACACTTCGACAGGGAGGACGGCAGCCCCAGCATTTT. Translated: CASSLTTLRQGGRQPQHF.

This clonotype showed up just once. The chain couples TRBV7-9 to TRBJ1-5, with D possibly being TRBD1 (5 bases). The CDR3 consists of 13 residues. V shed 3 bases and J shed 8 bases, with 11 bases lying between them. CDR1 and CDR2 (germline): SEHNR, FQNEAQ (reference sequence). CDR3 sequence (DNA): TGTGCCAGCAGCTTTAAAGGGGAGGAGCCCCAGCATTTT. Its translation is CASSFKGEEPQHF.

There are a few counts of this clonotype. This may stem from a read error, because a much larger clone lies one nucleotide away. As the CDR3 is not closed by the conserved phenylalanine or tryptophan, this likely results from a read error. The CDR3, as DNA: TGTGCCACCAGTGATACCCGGGACAGCGGTTCAGAGACCCAGTACTCC. Protein: CATSDTRDSGSETQYS. The chain recombines TRBV24-1 with TRBJ2-5; 7 bases fit TRBD1. The CDR3 loop spans 16 amino acids. The V gene end was trimmed by 3 bases and the J gene end by 4 bases; junction bases not matched to a gene: 10. Germline V lookup: CDR1 KGHDR, CDR2 SFDVKD.

In this sample, this clonotype turned up many times. The gene calls are TRBV6-1 and TRBJ1-2, with 8 bases that match TRBD1. J gave up 6 bases and V 4 bases, and 4 bases lay outside the gene matches. This CDR3 spans 13 amino acids. Germline CDR1 and CDR2: MNHNS and SASEGT. The CDR3 nucleotides read TGTGCCAGCAGTGTGACAGGGGATAATGGCTACACCTTC. Translated, it gives CASSVTGDNGYTF.

This clonotype was found many times. J is TRBJ1-5 and V is TRBV10-3; possibly TRBD1 for D (6 bases). Germline CDR1 and CDR2: ENHRY and SYGVKD. The CDR3 extends over 16 amino acids. V shed 2 bases and J shed 6 bases, with 17 bases lying between them. The CDR3 DNA is TGTGCCATCAGTGAGAGGGGTCAACAGGGAAGTCAGCCCCAGCATTTT. The encoded protein is CAISERGQQGSQPQHF.

Comments on this clonotype: One base away lies a much larger clone, so this may be a sequencing read error. This chain connects TRBV7-3 to TRBJ2-5, with 8 bases aligning to TRBD1. Germline V gene data show CDR1 as SGHTA and CDR2 as FQGTGA. The CDR3 runs to 14 residues. The CDR3: CASSLSGGKETKYF. In DNA form, the CDR3 reads TGTGCCAGCAGCTTATCAGGGGGCAAGGAGACCAAGTACTTC.